This paragraph covers one T cell receptor (beta chain) sequence. This sample was included in a study of long-term antiretroviral therapy in people with HIV. There are 17 residues in the CDR3. Trimming shortened V by 0 bases and J by 4 bases, and 18 bases separated the two germline ends. Germline assignment: CDR1 SGHRS and CDR2 YFSETQ. The assay, immunoSEQ v3.0, was run at survey level. The repertoire was sequenced with immunoSEQ multiplex PCR; TCRdb's copy has only in-frame clones and lacks some. The table lists some 27,000 clones, approximately 86% of them singletons. The V call is TRBV5-1, the J call TRBJ2-3, with D possibly being TRBD1 (6 bases). The sequences come from unsorted PBMCs, collected 3 years after starting antiretroviral therapy. The sequence came from a middle-aged man with HIV. The CDR3, as DNA: TGCGCCAGCAGCTTGGTCGGACAGACCCACCTCTCAGATACGCAGTATTTT. Translation gives CASSLVGQTHLSDTQYF.